These 14 T cell receptor beta chains originate from one sample sequenced in a study of blood T cell repertoires in COVID-19. Generated by immunoSEQ multiplex PCR, the TCRdb table keeps only in-frame clones and is missing some. The sample gives 90,000 to 130,000 clones, around 76% of which show up once; around 3.5% is in the top ten. Specimen: peripheral blood. The receptors here all came from an elderly woman with acute or convalescent COVID-19.

The chain couples TRBV5-1 to TRBJ1-1; D is perhaps TRBD1 (6 bases). The CDR3 length is 16 residues. Looked up from germline, CDR1 is SGHRS and CDR2 is YFSETQ. Trimming cost V 0 bases and J 1 base, with 13 bases left between them. The CDR3 region has the DNA TGCGCCAGCAGCTTGGCCCGACAGGCGCAGAACACTGAAGCTTTCTTT. Its translation: CASSLARQAQNTEAFF.

The chain has TRBV7-8 and TRBJ1-6; D uncertain. Trimming pared 5 bases from V and 7 bases from J, leaving 15 bases between. The germline CDR1 and CDR2 sequences are SGHVS and FQNEAQ. The CDR3 has 15 amino acids. CDR3 bases: TGTGCCAGCAGCAGTCTCGGGGTGGGGAATTCACCCCTCCACTTT. Translated: CASSSLGVGNSPLHF.

V and J are TRBV28 and TRBJ2-7, with 8 bases that match TRBD1. Germline V gene lookup returns CDR1 MDHEN and CDR2 SYDVKM. This CDR3 has 13 residues. The V gene end was trimmed by 2 bases and the J gene end by 7 bases; junction bases not matched to a gene: 4. CDR3 in DNA: TGTGCCAGCAGTTTACATGACAGGGGAGAGCAGTACTTC. It encodes CASSLHDRGEQYF.

The chain couples TRBV6-2 or TRBV6-3 to TRBJ2-3; 14 bases match TRBD2. CDR3 length: 17 amino acids. V gave up 5 bases and J gave up 1 base; unmatched junction bases: 5. Germline V lookup: CDR1 MNHEY, CDR2 SVGEGT. In nucleotides, the CDR3 is TGTGCCAGCAGTCCGGGACTAGCGGGGGTTCGCACAGATACGCAGTATTTT. It is translated as CASSPGLAGVRTDTQYF.

The genes are TRBV7-3 and TRBJ2-3; 8 bases match TRBD2. V was clipped by 5 bases and J by 0 bases; unmatched bases: 7. The CDR3 runs 16 residues. Looked up from germline, CDR1 is SGHTA and CDR2 is FQGTGA. For the CDR3, the DNA is TGTGCCAGCAGCCCCGGAGTAGCGGGGAGCACAGATACGCAGTATTTT. Amino acids: CASSPGVAGSTDTQYF.

The V call is TRBV6-6, the J call TRBJ2-2; D call uncertain. CDR1 is MNHNY, CDR2 SVGAGI, per germline (reference sequence). The CDR3 length is 14 residues. V was cut by 6 bases and J by 4 bases, with 12 bases left in between. The DNA for the CDR3 is TGTGCCAGCAGCTTCGACATGCTCACCGGGGAGCTGTTTTTT. Translating it yields CASSFDMLTGELFF.

CDR3 residues: CSASLTWTQYF. The CDR3 nucleotides read TGCAGTGCTTCCCTAACGTGGACCCAGTACTTC. The chain is built from TRBV20-1 and TRBJ2-5; D gene unclear. The CDR3 runs 11 residues. Deletions cut 5 bases from V and 7 bases from J, with 11 bases between. Germline V lookup: CDR1 DFQATT, CDR2 SNEGSKA (reference sequence).

This clone was seen once. The rearrangement links TRBV3-1 (or the pseudogene TRBV3-2) to TRBJ2-5; 7 bases agree with TRBD2. There are 14 residues in the CDR3. The trim removed 4 bases at V and 7 bases at J, leaving 9 bases unmatched. Germline V gene lookup returns CDR1 LGHDT and CDR2 YNNKEL (reference sequence). The CDR3 loop is CASSLERGRGTQYF. CDR3 in DNA: TGTGCCAGCAGCCTCGAGCGGGGACGGGGGACCCAGTACTTC.

The chain joins TRBV19 to TRBJ2-4; 7 bases are a match to TRBD2. The CDR3 loop spans 15 amino acids. CDR1 is LNHDA, CDR2 SQIVND, per germline (reference sequence). V trimming: 6 bases; J trimming: 3 bases; junction bases outside the gene matches: 8. The CDR3 DNA is TGTGCCAGTAGCCGTTTCAGGGAGGGCAAAAACATTCAGTACTTC. It encodes CASSRFREGKNIQYF. The variable domain in full, completed from reference TRBV19 and TRBJ2-4, reads DGGITQSPKYLFRKEGQNVTLSCEQNLNHDAMYWYRQDPGQGLRLIYYSQIVNDFQKGDIAEGYSVSREKKESFPLTVTSAQKNPTAFYLCASSRFREGKNIQYFGAGTRLSVL.

The CDR3 DNA is TGTGCCAGCAGCCAAAATAACCGGGTTAATGAAAAACTGTTTTTT. This gives the protein CASSQNNRVNEKLFF. The V and J genes are TRBV27 and TRBJ1-4, with D unclear. This CDR3 spans 15 amino acids. V gave up 6 bases and J gave up 4 bases, with 15 bases separating them. The germline V gene has CDR1 MNHEY and CDR2 SMNVEV (reference sequence). The variable domain in full, with the rest retrieved from reference TRBV27 and TRBJ1-4, is EAQVTQNPRYLITVTGKKLTVTCSQNMNHEYMSWYRQDPGLGLRQIYYSMNVEVTDKGDVPEGYKVSRKEKRNFPLILESPSPNQTSLYFCASSQNNRVNEKLFFGSGTQLSVL.

This clone has only a few counts. The chain recombines TRBV18 with TRBJ2-1; 7 nucleotides agree with TRBD1. This CDR3 is built from 15 residues. V lost 1 base and J lost 5; bases outside the gene matches: 5. CDR1 is KGHSH and CDR2 is LQKENI in the germline V gene. The CDR3, as DNA: TGTGCCAGCTCACCACGGGACAGCCGAAACAATGAGCAGTTCTTC. Translating it yields CASSPRDSRNNEQFF.

This clone has just one count. The chain's CDR3 is CASSQTPSGRAGYNEQFF. In DNA form, the CDR3 reads TGCGCCAGCAGCCAAACCCCTAGCGGGAGGGCCGGGTACAATGAGCAGTTCTTC. The chain carries TRBV4-1 and TRBJ2-1; 12 bases are shared with TRBD2. This CDR3 comprises 18 residues. Germline V CDR1 and CDR2: MGHRA, YSYEKL. Germline trimming cut 2 bases from V and 4 bases from J; bases unmatched to any gene: 9.

In DNA form, the CDR3 reads TGCGCCAGCAGCTTGTCGGGACAGGGCGGCGATGAGCAGTTCTTC. Its protein product is CASSLSGQGGDEQFF. The J gene is TRBJ2-1, the V gene TRBV5-1; TRBD1 aligns across 9 bases. V was clipped by 1 base and J by 8 bases; unmatched bases: 7. The CDR3 covers 15 residues. Germline CDR1 reads SGHRS; CDR2 reads YFSETQ.

This clone has more than one count but fewer than ten. The chain is built from TRBV30 and TRBJ2-1; 7 bases match TRBD2. Trimming removed 2 bases from V and 0 bases from J; junction bases left unmatched: 4. The CDR3 consists of 15 residues. Germline CDR1 reads GTSNPN; CDR2 reads SVGIG (reference sequence). CDR3 sequence: CAWSTGTTSYNEQFF. Written as DNA, the CDR3 is TGTGCCTGGAGTACCGGGACTACCTCCTACAATGAGCAGTTCTTC.